The entry that follows covers one T cell receptor beta chain sequence. This sample was taken from a study of shared clonotypes between healthy human individuals. This was a deep-level run. Libraries were prepared by immunoSEQ multiplex PCR; TCRdb keeps only in-frame clonotypes and omits some of them. Of some 2.4 million clones detected, roughly 93% appear once; the ten largest clones hold roughly 0.39%. Germline values: CDR1 MDHEN, CDR2 SYDVKM. Trimming at V came to 3 bases and at J to 3 bases, leaving 5 bases not matched to a gene. The CDR3 runs to 15 residues. Donors, healthy HIV-negative adults, lacked recent acute infections or vaccinations.

J is TRBJ2-5 and V is TRBV28, with TRBD1 matching 9 bases. Sequenced material: naive CD4+ T cells from PBMCs. Subset reported: CD45RA+ positively selected. The receptor was isolated from a man aged 18-30 years in good health. Some clones in this sample may be carry-over from other donors' samples. CDR3 loop: CASSFPDRGKETQYF. CDR3 sequence (DNA): TGTGCCAGCAGTTTCCCGGACAGGGGAAAAGAGACCCAGTACTTC.